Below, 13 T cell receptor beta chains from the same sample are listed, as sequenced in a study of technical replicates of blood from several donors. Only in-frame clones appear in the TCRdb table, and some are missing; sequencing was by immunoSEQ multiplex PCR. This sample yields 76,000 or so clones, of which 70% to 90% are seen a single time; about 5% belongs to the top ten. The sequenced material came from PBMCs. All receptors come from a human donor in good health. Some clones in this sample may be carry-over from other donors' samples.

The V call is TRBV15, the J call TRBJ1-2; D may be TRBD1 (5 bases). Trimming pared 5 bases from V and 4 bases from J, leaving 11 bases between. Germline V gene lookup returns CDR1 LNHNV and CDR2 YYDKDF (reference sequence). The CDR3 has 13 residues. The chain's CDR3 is CATSPDSTYGYTF. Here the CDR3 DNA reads TGTGCCACCAGCCCCGACAGCACCTATGGCTACACCTTC.

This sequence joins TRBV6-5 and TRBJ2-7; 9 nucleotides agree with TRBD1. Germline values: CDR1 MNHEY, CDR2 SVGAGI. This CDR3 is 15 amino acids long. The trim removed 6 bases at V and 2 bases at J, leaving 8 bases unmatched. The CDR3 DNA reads TGTGCCAGCAGACCTAGGACAGGGGCGACCTACGAGCAGTACTTC. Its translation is CASRPRTGATYEQYF.

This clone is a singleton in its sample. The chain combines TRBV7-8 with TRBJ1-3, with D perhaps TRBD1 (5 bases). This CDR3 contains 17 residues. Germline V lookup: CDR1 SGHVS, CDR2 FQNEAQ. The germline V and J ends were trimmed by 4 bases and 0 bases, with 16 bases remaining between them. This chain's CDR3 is CASSSGRTGVSGNTIYF. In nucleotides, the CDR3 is TGTGCCAGCAGCTCGGGACGGACGGGGGTCTCTGGAAACACCATATATTTT.

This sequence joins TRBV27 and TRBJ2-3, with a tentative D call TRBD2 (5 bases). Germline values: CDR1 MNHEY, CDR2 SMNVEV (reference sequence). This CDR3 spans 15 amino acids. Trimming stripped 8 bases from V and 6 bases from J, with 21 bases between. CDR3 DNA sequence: TGTGCCAGCCGTCTCGGGCGGGCGCGAGGGGATACGCAGTATTTT. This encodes CASRLGRARGDTQYF.

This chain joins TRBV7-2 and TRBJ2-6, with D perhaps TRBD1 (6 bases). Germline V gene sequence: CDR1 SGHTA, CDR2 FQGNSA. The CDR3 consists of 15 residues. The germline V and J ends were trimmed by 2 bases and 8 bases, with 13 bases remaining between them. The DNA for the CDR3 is TGTGCCAGCAGCTTACCCCTCGGACAGACCAACGTCCTGACTTTC. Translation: CASSLPLGQTNVLTF.

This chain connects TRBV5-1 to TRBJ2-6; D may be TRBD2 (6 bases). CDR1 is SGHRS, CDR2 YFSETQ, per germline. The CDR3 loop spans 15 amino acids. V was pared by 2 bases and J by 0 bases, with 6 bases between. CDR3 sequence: CASSFGGSGANVLTF. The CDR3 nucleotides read TGCGCCAGCAGCTTCGGGGGCTCTGGGGCCAACGTCCTGACTTTC.

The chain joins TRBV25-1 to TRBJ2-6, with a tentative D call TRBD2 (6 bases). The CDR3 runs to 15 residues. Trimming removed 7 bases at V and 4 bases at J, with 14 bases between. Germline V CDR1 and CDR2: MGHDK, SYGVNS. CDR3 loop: CASNHGGSGANVLTF. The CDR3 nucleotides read TGTGCCAGCAATCATGGGGGGTCCGGGGCCAACGTCCTGACTTTC.

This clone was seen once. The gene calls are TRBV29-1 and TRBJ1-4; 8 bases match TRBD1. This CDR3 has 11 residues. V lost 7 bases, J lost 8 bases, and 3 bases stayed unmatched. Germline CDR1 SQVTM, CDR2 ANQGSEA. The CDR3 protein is CSADRGEKLFF. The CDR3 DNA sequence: TGCAGCGCCGACAGGGGAGAAAAACTGTTTTTT.

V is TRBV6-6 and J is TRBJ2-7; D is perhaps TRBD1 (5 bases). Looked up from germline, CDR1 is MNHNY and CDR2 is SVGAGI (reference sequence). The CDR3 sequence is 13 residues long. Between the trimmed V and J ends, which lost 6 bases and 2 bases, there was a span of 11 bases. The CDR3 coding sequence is TGTGCCAGCAGACCGGACATAACCTACGAGCAGTACTTC. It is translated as CASRPDITYEQYF.

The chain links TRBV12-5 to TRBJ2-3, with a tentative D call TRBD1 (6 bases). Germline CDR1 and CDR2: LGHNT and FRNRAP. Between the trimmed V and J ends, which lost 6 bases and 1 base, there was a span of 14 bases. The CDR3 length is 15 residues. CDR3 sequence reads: CASGPGQTGTDTQYF. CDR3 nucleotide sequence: TGTGCTAGTGGCCCTGGACAGACGGGCACAGATACGCAGTATTTT.

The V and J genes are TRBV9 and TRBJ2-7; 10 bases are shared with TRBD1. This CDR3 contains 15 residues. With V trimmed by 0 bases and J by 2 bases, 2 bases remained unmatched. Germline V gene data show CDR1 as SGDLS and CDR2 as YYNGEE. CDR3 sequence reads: CASSVGGTGAYEQYF. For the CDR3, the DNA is TGTGCCAGCAGCGTAGGAGGGACAGGGGCCTACGAGCAGTACTTC.

The CDR3 DNA follows: TGTGCCAGCAGCGCCTACGGGGTAAGCACAGATACGCAGTATTTT. Its protein product is CASSAYGVSTDTQYF. This chain uses TRBV9 with TRBJ2-3; perhaps TRBD2 as D (5 bases). The V gene lost 3 bases and the J gene lost 0 bases, with 11 bases spanning the gap. Germline loops: CDR1 SGDLS, CDR2 YYNGEE. There are 15 residues in the CDR3. Combining the CDR3 with reference TRBV9 and TRBJ2-3 gives the whole variable domain DSGVTQTPKHLITATGQRVTLRCSPRSGDLSVYWYQQSLDQGLQFLIQYYNGEERAKGNILERFSAQQFPDLHSELNLSSLELGDSALYFCASSAYGVSTDTQYFGPGTRLTVL.

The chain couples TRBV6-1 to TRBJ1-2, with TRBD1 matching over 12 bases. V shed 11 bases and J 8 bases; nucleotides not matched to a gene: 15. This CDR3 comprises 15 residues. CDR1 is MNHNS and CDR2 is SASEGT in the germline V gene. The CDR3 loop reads CAAMTWDRGRPGYTF. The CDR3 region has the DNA TGTGCCGCGATGACTTGGGACAGGGGGCGTCCAGGCTACACCTTC.